This TCR beta chain was observed in a study of siplizumab effects on memory and regulatory T cells. Whole-study results and caveats: In the presence of siplizumab, alloreactive sequences traceable to unstimulated CD4+ memory cells were significantly reduced.

V was pared by 0 bases and J by 8 bases, with 7 bases of the junction left unmatched. This CDR3 has 15 amino acids. CDR1 is SGHNT and CDR2 is YYREEE in the germline V gene (reference sequence). Comment on this clone: Its antigen is not known.

About 100,000 TCR templates underwent assay in each sample. Sequencing used immunoSEQ multiplex PCR; TCRdb keeps in-frame clones, though not all of them. The sample lists tens of thousands of clones, 93% seen once, with more than 15% in the top ten. Specimen: CD8+ T cells sorted from blood. The chain couples TRBV5-4 to TRBJ2-1; 8 nucleotides align to TRBD2. This TCR came from a human donor in good health. This chain's CDR3 is CASSLGIGGGYEQFF. CDR3 nucleotide sequence: TGTGCCAGCAGCTTGGGTATCGGCGGGGGGTATGAGCAGTTCTTC. Full variable domain (missing parts from reference TRBV5-4 and TRBJ2-1): ETGVTQSPTHLIKTRGQQVTLRCSSQSGHNTVSWYQQALGQGPQFIFQYYREEENGRGNFPPRFSGLQFPNYSSELNVNALELDDSALYLCASSLGIGGGYEQFFGPGTRLTVL.